These T cell receptor beta chains were read from a single sample in a study of human T cells and chemical hapten exposure. MiXCR, applied by TCRdb to the RACE reads, yields one record per CDR3 protein. The data hold some 99,000 distinct CDR3 sequences, with about a tenth observed a single time. The input for sequencing was whole blood, taken in connection with sensitization to the hapten diphenylcyclopropenone (DPC). The receptors were gathered from a woman between 40 and 50 years old with alopecia areata. Some clones in this sample may be carry-over from other donors' samples. Both conserved end residues are part of each CDR3. The D gene is left open where the match is weak. The size field is filled for only some rows; it gives once, few, many or a size class.

V gene,J gene,clone size,D gene,CDR3 DNA,CDR3 protein
TRBV12-3/TRBV12-4,TRBJ2-2,.,.,TGTGCCAGCAGTTTATTCTCAGCGGACACCGGGGAGCTGTTTTTT,CASSLFSADTGELFF
TRBV13,TRBJ1-1,.,.,TGTGCCAGCAGCTTAGACGCTAACACTGAAGCTTTCTTT,CASSLDANTEAFF
TRBV4-1,TRBJ2-6,.,.,TGCGCCAGCAGCCAAGGAAGAGCCGGCTCTGGGGCCAACGTCCTGACTTTC,CASSQGRAGSGANVLTF
TRBV9,TRBJ2-5,.,TRBD2,TGTGCCAGCAGCCCTAGGCGAGGGGGACTAGCGGGGGAACCCAAAAACCAAGAGACCCAGTACTTC,CASSPRRGGLAGEPKNQETQYF
TRBV6-5,TRBJ1-2,.,.,TGTGCCAGCAAATTAACAGGGAGCTATGGCTACACCTTC,CASKLTGSYGYTF
TRBV30,TRBJ1-1,many,.,TGTGCCTGGAGTGTAACGGGAGGGACTGAAGCTTTCTTT,CAWSVTGGTEAFF
TRBV19,TRBJ1-2,many,.,TGTGCCAGCAGTATAGTTGAAGCGGGGAACTATGGCTACACCTTC,CASSIVEAGNYGYTF
TRBV6-1,TRBJ1-1,few,TRBD1,TGTGCCAGCAGTGGAGTCGGACAGGGGAACACTGAAGCTTTCTTT,CASSGVGQGNTEAFF
TRBV25-1,TRBJ1-6,few,TRBD1,TGTGCCAGCAGTGGGGACAGAGTCTATAATTCACCCCTCCACTTT,CASSGDRVYNSPLHF
TRBV7-3,TRBJ2-2,.,TRBD2,TGTGCCAGCAGCTCGAATAGCGGGGGGCACACCGGGGAGCTGTTTTTT,CASSSNSGGHTGELFF
TRBV7-3,TRBJ1-1,many,TRBD1,TGTGCCAGCAGCTCCCGACAGGGGACTGAAGCTTTCTTT,CASSSRQGTEAFF
TRBV12-3/TRBV12-4,TRBJ1-5,.,TRBD1,TGTGCCAGCAGTTTAACAGGGGTTTTCAGACAGCCCCAGCATTTT,CASSLTGVFRQPQHF
TRBV7-2,TRBJ2-3,.,TRBD2,TGTGCCAGCAACACTGGGAAGCGGGGGGCTAGCACAGATACGCAGTATTTT,CASNTGKRGASTDTQYF
TRBV9,TRBJ2-3,.,TRBD2,TGTGCCAGCAGCGTCGGGACTAGCGGGGCGACAGATACGCAGTATTTT,CASSVGTSGATDTQYF
TRBV7-2,TRBJ1-5,many,.,TGTGCCAGCAGCCAGACCTGGGGGGGTCAGCCCCAGCATTTT,CASSQTWGGQPQHF
TRBV5-6,TRBJ2-1,many,.,TGTGCCAGCAGCTTTCTGGGGGATGAGCAGTTCTTC,CASSFLGDEQFF
TRBV6-8,TRBJ1-5,.,.,TGTGCCAGCACCAATCAGCCCCAGCATTTT,CASTNQPQHF
TRBV11-1,TRBJ2-2,.,TRBD2,TGTGCCAGCAGCTTAGGGCTAGCGGGCTGGTCCGCGAACACCGGGGAGCTGTTTTTT,CASSLGLAGWSANTGELFF
TRBV6-5,TRBJ1-2,few,.,TGTGCCAGCAGTTACTCTTCGGCAGGGTATGGCTACACCTTC,CASSYSSAGYGYTF
TRBV6-5,TRBJ1-2,.,.,TGTGCCAGCAGTTACGGGGGACCGGACTATGGCTACACCTTC,CASSYGGPDYGYTF
TRBV6-1,TRBJ1-4,few,.,TGTGCCAGCACTCCTTTACACACCTTTTCAACTAATGAAAAACTGTTTTTT,CASTPLHTFSTNEKLFF
TRBV20-1,TRBJ1-5,few,.,TGCAGTGCTAGAGAGGGGGGATACGTGGGCAATCAGCCCCAGCATTTT,CSAREGGYVGNQPQHF
TRBV6-2/TRBV6-3,TRBJ1-1,few,.,TGTGCCAGCAGTTACCCGACAGAAGGGGGGGACACTGAAGCTTTCTTT,CASSYPTEGGDTEAFF
TRBV20-1,TRBJ2-3,many,.,TGCAGTGCTAGAGAGTGGGGATTCGCGGGGTCTGGAGATACGCAGTATTTT,CSAREWGFAGSGDTQYF
TRBV4-1,TRBJ2-2,many,.,TGCGCCAGCAGCCAAGAATACGAGCGGATGAACACCGGGGAGCTGTTTTTT,CASSQEYERMNTGELFF
TRBV7-2,TRBJ1-2,few,.,TGTGCCAGCAGCGGGTATAATAACTATGGCTACACCTTC,CASSGYNNYGYTF
TRBV6-2/TRBV6-3,TRBJ2-2,many,TRBD2,TGTGCCAGCACCCCCGGGACTACCGACACCGGGGAGCTGTTTTTT,CASTPGTTDTGELFF
TRBV5-5,TRBJ1-5,few,.,TGTGCCAGCAGCTTGGTGCCTACAGGGAGCAATCAGCCCCAGCATTTT,CASSLVPTGSNQPQHF
TRBV12-3/TRBV12-4,TRBJ2-1,many,.,TGTGCCAGCACTCCCTCGGGGAATGAGTACTACAATGAGCAGTTCTTC,CASTPSGNEYYNEQFF
TRBV7-3,TRBJ2-7,many,TRBD2,TGTGCCAGCAGGATAGCGGGATCCGACGAGCAGTACTTC,CASRIAGSDEQYF
TRBV2,TRBJ2-6,.,.,TGTGCCAGCAGAGTCATCTCTGGGGCCAACGTCCTGACTTTC,CASRVISGANVLTF
TRBV6-2/TRBV6-3,TRBJ2-3,few,.,TGTGCCAGCAACCCCATGCCACCGGGCTTGACTACGCAGTATTTT,CASNPMPPGLTTQYF
TRBV12-3/TRBV12-4,TRBJ1-1,many,TRBD1,TGTGCCAGCAGTTTAGTAGGGGGCCCAGCTTTCTTT,CASSLVGGPAFF
TRBV12-3/TRBV12-4,TRBJ1-5,few,TRBD1,TGTGCCAGCAGTTTATCAGGGGGCGATCAGCCCCAGCATTTT,CASSLSGGDQPQHF
TRBV6-1,TRBJ2-2,many,.,TGTGCCAGCAGATTCGACGGAGGCAGTCCCGGGGAGCTGTTTTTT,CASRFDGGSPGELFF
TRBV3-1,TRBJ1-1,.,.,TGTGCCAGCAGTTACGGGACGGTGAACACTGAAGCTTTCTTT,CASSYGTVNTEAFF
TRBV4-1,TRBJ2-6,.,.,TGCGCCAGCGGGTGGAGGACAGTCATCTCTGGGGCCAACGTCCTGATTTTC,CASGWRTVISGANVLIF
TRBV6-5,TRBJ1-4,many,TRBD1,TGTGCCAGCAGCCGGGGACAGTATAATGAAAAACTGTTTTTT,CASSRGQYNEKLFF
TRBV6-1,TRBJ2-5,many,TRBD2,TGTGCCAGCAGTGAACTAGCGGGGGGGCCAGAGACCCAGTACTTC,CASSELAGGPETQYF
TRBV5-1,TRBJ1-3,few,.,TGCGCCAGCAGCTTGTGGGCGAGCTCTGGAAACACCATATATTTT,CASSLWASSGNTIYF
TRBV7-9,TRBJ1-5,many,.,TGTGCCAGCAGCGAGGGGGTTGATCAGCCCCAGCATTTT,CASSEGVDQPQHF
TRBV7-6,TRBJ2-1,few,TRBD2,TGTGCCAGCAGCCTCGTGGAGCGGGGGGGACTCAGCTCCTACAATGAGCAGTTCTTC,CASSLVERGGLSSYNEQFF
TRBV18,TRBJ1-6,few,TRBD1,TGTGCCAGCTCACCATATATGGAGGGACAGGGAAGCCCGCCCCTCCACTTT,CASSPYMEGQGSPPLHF
TRBV4-2,TRBJ1-3,few,.,TGTGCCAGCAGCCAAGAATGGACTGGAAACACCATATATTTT,CASSQEWTGNTIYF
TRBV7-9,TRBJ2-7,many,.,TGTGCCAGCAGCTCCACGTCGGGGGACGAGCAGTACTTC,CASSSTSGDEQYF
TRBV5-1,TRBJ1-1,medium-sized,.,TGCGCCAGCAGCCCCGGATTTGACAGCGTCATTGAAGCTTTCTTT,CASSPGFDSVIEAFF
TRBV7-9,TRBJ2-5,many,.,TGTGCCAGCAGCTTTATCGCGGGGGAGACCCAGTACTTC,CASSFIAGETQYF
TRBV28,TRBJ2-5,many,TRBD2,TGTGCCAGCAGTTTACTAGCGGGGGCAGACGAGACCCAGTACTTC,CASSLLAGADETQYF
TRBV7-2,TRBJ2-7,many,.,TGTGCCAGCAGCTTAGATCTGGCCGAGCAGTACTTC,CASSLDLAEQYF
TRBV6-2/TRBV6-3,TRBJ2-5,.,TRBD2,TGTGCCAGCAGTTTGGGCGGGGGGGCTTGGACCCAGTACTTC,CASSLGGGAWTQYF
TRBV19,TRBJ2-5,many,TRBD2,TGTGCCAGTAGCCGTTCACTAGCGCGGGAGACCCAGTACTTC,CASSRSLARETQYF
TRBV2,TRBJ2-1,many,TRBD2,TGTGCCAGCAGTGAATCCGGGGGGGCTAACTACAATGAGCAGTTCTTC,CASSESGGANYNEQFF
TRBV4-3,TRBJ2-1,.,.,TGCGCCAGCCGAGGGGTTAACGATGAGCAGTTCTTC,CASRGVNDEQFF
TRBV29-1,TRBJ1-2,many,.,TGCAGCGTTGGTCGGAAGGGTGTATCCTATGGCTACACCTTC,CSVGRKGVSYGYTF
TRBV30,TRBJ1-2,.,TRBD1,TGTGCCTGGAGTACAGGGGGAGGCTACACCTTC,CAWSTGGGYTF